This TCR beta chain was sequenced for a study of PD-L1 blockade in urothelial cancer. Points from the study as a whole: Below-median pretreatment blood TCR clonality was associated with improved progression-free and overall survival.

Time point reported: pretreatment peripheral blood. The study collected 1 to 8 samples per patient, pretreatment and on-treatment. The data were produced by immunoSEQ multiplex PCR, yet TCRdb's version contains in-frame clones alone and is incomplete. The sample lists 100,000 to 150,000 clones; roughly 84% were seen once. Concerning this clone itself: What it recognizes is unknown.

The CDR3 covers 16 residues. V trimming: 5 bases; J trimming: 5 bases; junction bases outside the gene matches: 8. Germline assignment: CDR1 MDHEN and CDR2 SYDVKM. Sequencing used PBMCs, obtained around atezolizumab (anti-PD-L1) treatment. The gene calls are TRBV28 and TRBJ2-2, with 10 bases lining up with TRBD2. This sequence originates from a man aged 50-59 years with urothelial cancer. The CDR3 sequence: CASSVLAGVNTGELFF. In DNA, the CDR3 is TGTGCCAGCAGTGTCCTAGCGGGAGTTAATACCGGGGAGCTGTTTTTT.